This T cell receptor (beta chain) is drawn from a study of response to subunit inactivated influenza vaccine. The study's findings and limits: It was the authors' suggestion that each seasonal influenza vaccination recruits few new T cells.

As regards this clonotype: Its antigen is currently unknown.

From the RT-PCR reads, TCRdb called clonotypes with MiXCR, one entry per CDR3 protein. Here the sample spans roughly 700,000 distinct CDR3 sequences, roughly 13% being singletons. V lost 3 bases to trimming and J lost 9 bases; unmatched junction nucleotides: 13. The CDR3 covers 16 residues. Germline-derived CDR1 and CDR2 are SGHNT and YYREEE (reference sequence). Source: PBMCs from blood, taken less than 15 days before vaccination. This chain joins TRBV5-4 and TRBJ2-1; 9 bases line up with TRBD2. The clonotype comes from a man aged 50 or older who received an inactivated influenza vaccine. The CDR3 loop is CASSCTSGPTGGEQFF. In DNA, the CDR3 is TGTGCCAGCAGCTGTACTAGCGGGCCGACCGGGGGTGAGCAGTTCTTC.